The text below deals with one T cell receptor beta chain. There is no known antigen for this receptor. No base quality values were provided; no much bigger clone lies one nucleotide off. The data were obtained in a study of early T cells in non-severe SARS-CoV-2 infection (dated by TCRdb to 2020 to 2023). About the study as a whole: Because TCR sequencing relied on bulk RNA taken from unsorted whole blood, pairing of alpha and beta chains was not possible. The study at large found these results: VDJdb matching was skewed toward anti-spike CD8 responses and likely underestimated virus-specific expansions by missing private and CD4 specificities.

This was a case-control study nested in a cohort of healthcare workers in London, UK, who had nasopharyngeal swab PCR tests and blood samples taken every week. Between 23 and 31 March 2020, the week of the UK lockdown, healthcare workers were enrolled and then followed up weekly for as long as 16 weeks. The receptor library was made with 5' RACE. The sequencer was a NextSeq 500. The TCR library protocol attached unique molecular identifiers to individual cDNA molecules to correct for sequencing error and PCR bias. Both TCR alpha and beta chains were sequenced, and tight co-correlation was observed between alpha and beta sequence abundances in each sample. The source study handled its data this way. Decombinator V4 was used to annotate the V gene, J gene and CDR3 of the TCR sequences. Expanded TCRs were defined as changing significantly between any two time points under a Poisson model with p below 0.0001. TCR abundances were normalised to the total number of TCRs sequenced per sample and expressed as counts per million. VDJdb, accessed on 1 November 2021, was searched for TCRs annotated for CMV, EBV and SARS-CoV-2, and TCRs annotated for more than one antigen were excluded. TCRdb reworked the public reads: Q25 trimming with fastp, MiXCR clone assembly, productive beta chains retained. Rows matching on CDR3 protein sequence are summarized as one entry with the most common DNA and genes. These V and J calls originate from TCRdb's pipeline instead of the authors' own analysis. This sample lists under 75,000 distinct CDR3 sequences; roughly 12% were detected once. 9.5% to 10% of the sample lies in the top ten.

The clonotype was recovered from an adult who was a healthcare worker with PCR-confirmed SARS-CoV-2 infection or an uninfected control (not recorded which). The sequencing sample was made of whole blood.

The DNA sequence is given as TGTGCCAGCAGTCCCCGGGCGGATGGCTACACCTTC. This yields the protein CASSPRADGYTF. The V gene is TRBV4-2 and the J gene is TRBJ1-2; the D gene identity is not certain. The trim is 6 bases for V and 6 bases for J, with a gap of 11 bases between the germline ends. Based on the germline V gene, the CDR1 and CDR2 sequences are LGHNA and YNFKEQ. The CDR3 has 12 amino acids, counting the end cysteine and phenylalanine. Only the CDR3 region is kept as DNA, spanning 36 bases read in frame from base 1.